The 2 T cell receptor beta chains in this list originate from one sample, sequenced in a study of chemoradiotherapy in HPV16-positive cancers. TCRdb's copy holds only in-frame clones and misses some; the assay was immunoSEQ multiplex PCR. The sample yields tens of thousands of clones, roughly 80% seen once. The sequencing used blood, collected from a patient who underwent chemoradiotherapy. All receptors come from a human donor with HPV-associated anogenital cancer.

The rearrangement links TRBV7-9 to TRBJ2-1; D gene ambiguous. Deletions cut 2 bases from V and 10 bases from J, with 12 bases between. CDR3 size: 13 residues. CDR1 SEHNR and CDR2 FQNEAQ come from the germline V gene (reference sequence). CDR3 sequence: CASSLTLGSEQFF. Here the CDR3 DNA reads TGTGCCAGCAGCTTAACCCTAGGATCCGAGCAGTTCTTC. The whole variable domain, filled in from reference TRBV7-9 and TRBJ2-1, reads DTGVSQNPRHKITKRGQNVTFRCDPISEHNRLYWYRQTLGQGPEFLTYFQNEAQLEKSRLLSDRFSAERPKGSFSTLEIQRTEQGDSAMYLCASSLTLGSEQFFGPGTRLTVL.

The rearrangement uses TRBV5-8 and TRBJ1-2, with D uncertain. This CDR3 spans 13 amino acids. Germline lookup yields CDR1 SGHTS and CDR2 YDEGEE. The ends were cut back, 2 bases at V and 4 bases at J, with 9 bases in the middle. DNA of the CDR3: TGTGCCAGCAGCTTTCGGTTGCCCTATGGCTACACCTTC. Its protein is CASSFRLPYGYTF. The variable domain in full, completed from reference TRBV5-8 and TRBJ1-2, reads EAGVTQSPTHLIKTRGQQATLRCSPISGHTSVYWYQQALGLGLQFLLWYDEGEERNRGNFPPRFSGRQFPNYSSELNVNALELEDSALYLCASSFRLPYGYTFGSGTRLTVV.